These T cell receptor beta chains were read from a single sample in a study of T cells in localized non-small cell lung cancer. Measured with immunoSEQ multiplex PCR; TCRdb has only the in-frame clones, and not every one. The profile shows about 2,300 clones, about 24% of them singletons. The sequenced sample was lung tumor tissue, obtained before any cancer treatment. The receptors derive from a woman aged 40-70 years with stage II lung adenocarcinoma. The CDR3 runs from the conserved cysteine through the conserved F or W. D genes are given only for firm matches. The size of a clone is reported for some rows only, either as once, few or many, or as a class for expanded clones.

d_gene,j_gene,v_gene,abundance,CDR3aa,CDR3nt
NA,TRBJ2-7,TRBV9,few,CASSGGKGYSDRYEQYF,TGTGCCAGCAGTGGAGGCAAGGGTTACAGCGACCGCTACGAGCAGTACTTC
NA,TRBJ1-2,TRBV28,NA,CASSPPRLYRGGLGYTF,TGTGCCAGCAGCCCACCCCGGTTATATAGGGGAGGTCTTGGCTACACCTTC
NA,TRBJ1-1,TRBV11-3,NA,CASSFATTGNTEAFF,TGTGCCAGCAGCTTTGCCACGACAGGGAACACTGAAGCTTTCTTT
NA,TRBJ2-1,TRBV11-3,medium-sized,CASSLLAGTTNEQFF,TGTGCCAGCAGCCTACTAGCTGGGACGACCAATGAGCAGTTCTTC
NA,TRBJ2-4,TRBV6-8,NA,CASSDPDRTGLAKNIQYF,TGTGCCAGCAGTGATCCCGATCGTACAGGGCTGGCCAAAAACATTCAGTACTTC
NA,TRBJ1-5,TRBV11-3,NA,CASSPTTGPNQPQHF,TGTGCCAGCAGCCCTACGACAGGACCCAATCAGCCCCAGCATTTT
TRBD1,TRBJ2-7,TRBV9,medium-sized,CASSVAGQGHYEQYF,TGTGCCAGCAGTGTTGCGGGACAGGGCCACTACGAGCAGTACTTC
NA,TRBJ1-4,TRBV6-8,NA,CASSDCPSLLVDNEKLFF,TGTGCCAGCAGTGACTGTCCAAGTCTCCTAGTCGACAATGAAAAACTGTTTTTT
NA,TRBJ2-6,TRBV15,NA,CATSGRNSGANVLTF,TGTGCCACCAGCGGACGGAACTCTGGGGCCAACGTCCTGACTTTC
NA,TRBJ1-4,TRBV6-8,few,CASSREAGGEKLFF,TGTGCCAGCAGTCGTGAGGCGGGGGGGGAAAAACTGTTTTTT
NA,TRBJ2-7,TRBV19,NA,CASSNREGYEQYF,TGTGCCAGTAGCAACAGGGAGGGCTACGAGCAGTACTTC
NA,TRBJ2-7,TRBV19,NA,CASSVRTGYEQYF,TGTGCCAGTAGTGTCCGGACTGGGTACGAGCAGTACTTC
NA,TRBJ1-6,TRBV6-8,NA,CASSYIGSPLHF,TGTGCCAGCAGTTACATTGGTTCACCCCTCCACTTT
NA,TRBJ2-5,TRBV7-5,few,CASSLALGTGGIETQYF,TGTGCCAGCAGCTTAGCGCTCGGTACAGGGGGTATCGAGACCCAGTACTTC
TRBD1,TRBJ1-5,TRBV2,NA,CASRQGSYQPQHF,TGTGCCAGTCGACAGGGTTCATATCAGCCCCAGCATTTT
TRBD1,TRBJ2-7,TRBV19,NA,CASSLKTGPPYF,TGTGCCAGTAGCCTTAAGACAGGGCCCCCGTACTTC
TRBD1,TRBJ1-4,TRBV6-8,few,CASKKSGTGDQKLFF,TGTGCCAGCAAAAAGTCCGGGACAGGGGACCAAAAACTGTTTTTT
NA,TRBJ2-3,TRBV29-1,NA,CSVEGSRDTQYF,TGCAGCGTTGAAGGGAGCAGGGATACGCAGTATTTT
TRBD2,TRBJ2-7,TRBV11-3,few,CASSLDGSGGTSGYNEQYF,TGTGCCAGCAGCTTAGATGGTTCAGGCGGGACTAGCGGGTATAACGAGCAGTACTTC
NA,TRBJ1-2,TRBV9,NA,CASSVGEARDYGYTF,TGTGCCAGCAGCGTGGGGGAGGCCCGAGACTATGGCTACACCTTC
TRBD2,TRBJ2-7,TRBV11-3,large,CASSLDLAGGAHEQYF,TGTGCCAGCAGCTTGGACTTAGCGGGGGGGGCCCACGAGCAGTACTTC
NA,TRBJ1-4,TRBV5-1,few,CASSLAGRGRDEKLFF,TGCGCCAGCAGCTTGGCCGGCCGGGGCCGGGATGAAAAACTGTTTTTT
NA,TRBJ2-2,TRBV14,NA,CASSQWRMAGNTGELFF,TGTGCCAGCAGCCAATGGAGGATGGCAGGGAACACCGGGGAGCTGTTTTTT
NA,TRBJ1-1,TRBV5-8,NA,CASSLRENTEAFF,TGTGCCAGCAGCTTAAGAGAGAACACTGAAGCTTTCTTT
NA,TRBJ2-1,TRBV11-3,few,CASSLVGGPRNEQFF,TGTGCCAGCAGCTTAGTTGGGGGGCCCCGCAATGAGCAGTTCTTC
NA,TRBJ1-4,TRBV6-1,few,CASSEGWLDEKLFF,TGTGCCAGCAGTGAAGGGTGGTTGGATGAAAAACTGTTTTTT
NA,TRBJ2-7,TRBV6-8,few,CASSYPSKGFNEQYF,TGTGCCAGCAGTTACCCTTCGAAGGGTTTCAACGAGCAGTACTTC
NA,TRBJ2-3,TRBV11-3,NA,CASSLGAGYTDTQYF,TGTGCCAGCAGCTTAGGGGCGGGATACACAGATACGCAGTATTTT
TRBD1,TRBJ1-1,TRBV9,NA,CASSEIGGGDTEAFF,TGTGCCAGCAGTGAAATAGGGGGCGGAGACACTGAAGCTTTCTTT
NA,TRBJ2-7,TRBV7-5,few,CASSLVAGGADEQYF,NA
NA,TRBJ2-5,TRBV5-1,NA,CASSRIQGDQETQYF,TGCGCCAGCAGCCGAATTCAGGGTGATCAAGAGACCCAGTACTTC
TRBD1,TRBJ1-1,TRBV6-8,NA,CASSYRGREDTEAFF,TGTGCCAGCAGTTACAGGGGGCGGGAGGACACTGAAGCTTTCTTT
NA,TRBJ2-5,TRBV11-3,few,CASSLGAREETQYF,TGTGCCAGCAGCTTAGGCGCGCGAGAAGAGACCCAGTACTTC
NA,TRBJ2-5,TRBV1,NA,CASSQERNDRGDETQYF,TGCGCCAGCAGCCAGGAGAGGAACGACAGGGGGGATGAGACCCAGTACTTC
NA,TRBJ1-1,TRBV9,medium-sized,CASNPLSDDTEAFF,TGTGCCAGCAACCCCCTCTCCGACGACACTGAAGCTTTCTTT
TRBD2,TRBJ2-5,TRBV11-3,medium-sized,CASSSGGGAVETQYF,TGTGCCAGCAGCTCAGGCGGGGGGGCGGTGGAGACCCAGTACTTC
TRBD1,TRBJ2-1,TRBV29-1,NA,CSVEKGASILNEQFF,TGCAGCGTTGAGAAGGGGGCTAGCATATTGAATGAGCAGTTCTTC
NA,TRBJ1-1,TRBV28,NA,CASSFLPGATNTEAFF,TGTGCCAGCAGTTTTTTACCGGGTGCAACGAACACTGAAGCTTTCTTT
NA,TRBJ1-2,TRBV11-3,NA,CASSLNQGDYGYTF,TGTGCCAGCAGCTTAAATCAGGGTGACTATGGCTACACCTTC
TRBD2,TRBJ2-2,TRBV5-1,NA,CASSVTSGNTGELFF,TGCGCCAGCAGCGTGACTAGCGGGAACACCGGGGAGCTGTTTTTT
NA,TRBJ2-5,TRBV29-1,NA,CSVGFGVTVQETQYF,TGCAGCGTTGGGTTTGGCGTGACGGTCCAAGAGACCCAGTACTTC
TRBD1,TRBJ1-4,TRBV29-1,few,CSVEGTGSNEKLFF,TGCAGCGTTGAAGGGACAGGCTCTAATGAAAAACTGTTTTTT
TRBD1,TRBJ1-2,TRBV11-3,NA,CASSFVQGDHGYTF,TGTGCCAGCAGCTTTGTTCAGGGGGATCATGGCTACACCTTC
NA,TRBJ1-4,TRBV19,few,CASKGPAEKLFF,TGTGCCAGTAAGGGACCCGCTGAAAAACTGTTTTTT
NA,TRBJ1-2,TRBV11-3,few,CASSPQSGIDYGYTF,TGTGCCAGCAGCCCCCAGTCAGGGATCGACTATGGCTACACCTTC
NA,TRBJ1-1,TRBV18,few,CASSRSGGQNTEAFF,TGTGCCAGCTCGAGGAGCGGAGGGCAGAACACTGAAGCTTTCTTT
NA,TRBJ2-7,TRBV11-3,NA,CASSLWFVAHYSKTYEQYF,TGTGCCAGCAGCTTGTGGTTCGTGGCACACTACTCCAAAACCTACGAGCAGTACTTC
TRBD2,TRBJ2-7,TRBV11-3,NA,CASSPTSGRAPYEQYF,TGTGCCAGCAGTCCAACTAGCGGGAGGGCCCCCTACGAGCAGTACTTC
NA,TRBJ1-1,TRBV11-3,few,CASSLDNLNTEAFF,TGTGCCAGCAGCTTAGACAATTTGAACACTGAAGCTTTCTTT
NA,TRBJ2-5,TRBV11-3,NA,CASTRNEGQETQYF,TGTGCCAGCACGAGGAATGAAGGACAAGAGACCCAGTACTTC
NA,TRBJ1-5,TRBV7-5,few,CASSPDRGGSNQPQHF,TGTGCCAGCAGCCCAGACAGGGGCGGGAGCAATCAGCCCCAGCATTTT
TRBD2,TRBJ2-1,TRBV11-3,NA,CASSLDGLAGGLTYNEQFF,TGTGCCAGCAGCTTAGACGGGCTAGCGGGGGGGCTGACCTACAATGAGCAGTTCTTC
NA,TRBJ1-5,TRBV28,NA,CASSSGQNQPQHF,TGTGCCAGCAGTTCAGGACAGAATCAGCCCCAGCATTTT
NA,TRBJ2-1,TRBV7-1,few,CASSFRDGSYNEQFF,TGTGCCAGCAGCTTTAGGGACGGAAGCTACAATGAGCAGTTCTTC
NA,TRBJ2-1,TRBV6-8,NA,CASSPYDGGEQFF,TGTGCCAGCAGCCCTTACGACGGCGGTGAGCAGTTCTTC
NA,TRBJ1-1,TRBV12-5,few,CASGLWENTEAFF,TGTGCTAGTGGTTTGTGGGAGAACACTGAAGCTTTCTTT
NA,TRBJ1-6,TRBV19,NA,CASRRGVGNSPLHF,TGTGCCAGTAGGCGGGGAGTAGGGAATTCACCCCTCCACTTT